The text below deals with one TCR beta chain. This CDR3 comprises 15 residues. The trim removed 0 bases at V and 10 bases at J, leaving 7 bases unmatched. Germline values: CDR1 SGHKS, CDR2 YYEKEE (reference sequence). The data stem from a study of blood T cell repertoires in COVID-19. Whole-study context: The United States, Italy and Spain were the sources of the acute and convalescent COVID-19 samples. PBMCs, B-cell-depleted T cells, or T cells were the source of the cDNA or gDNA that made up the material.

Authors' data handling: Scientists estimated how many nucleated cells there were by amplifying reference gene primers. Data came from immunoSEQ multiplex PCR; TCRdb stores just in-frame clones and leaves some out. Clone size and V and J calls were adopted from that table, with D and trimming inferred from the DNA. The sample holds around 65,000 clones; roughly 80% are singletons and the top ten take roughly two fifths. Sequencing was done on a sample of peripheral blood. This chain links TRBV5-5 with TRBJ1-6; 7 nucleotides agree with TRBD1. This clonotype was sampled from a human donor in a cohort sampled during active COVID-19. The CDR3 protein is CASSLVGGRESPLHF. Written as DNA, the CDR3 is TGTGCCAGCAGCTTGGTAGGGGGCCGGGAGTCACCCCTCCACTTT.